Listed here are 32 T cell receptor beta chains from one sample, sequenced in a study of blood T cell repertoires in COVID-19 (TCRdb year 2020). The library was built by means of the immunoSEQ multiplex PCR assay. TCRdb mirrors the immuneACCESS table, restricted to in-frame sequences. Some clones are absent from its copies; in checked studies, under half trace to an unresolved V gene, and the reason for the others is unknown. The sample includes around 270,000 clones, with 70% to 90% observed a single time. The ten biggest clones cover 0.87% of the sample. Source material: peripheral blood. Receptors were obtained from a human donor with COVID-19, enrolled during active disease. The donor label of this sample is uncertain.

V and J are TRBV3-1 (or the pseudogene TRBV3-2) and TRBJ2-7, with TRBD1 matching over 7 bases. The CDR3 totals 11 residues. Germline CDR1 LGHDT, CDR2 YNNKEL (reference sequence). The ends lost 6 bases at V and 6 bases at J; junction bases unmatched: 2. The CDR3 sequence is CASRGQLEQYF. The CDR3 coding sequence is TGTGCCAGCAGGGGACAGCTCGAGCAGTACTTC.

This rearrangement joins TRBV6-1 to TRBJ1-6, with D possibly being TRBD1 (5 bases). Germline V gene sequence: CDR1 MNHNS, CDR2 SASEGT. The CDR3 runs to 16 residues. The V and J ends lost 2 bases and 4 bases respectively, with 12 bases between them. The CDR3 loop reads CASSESPGLYNSPLHF. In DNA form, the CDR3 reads TGTGCCAGCAGTGAATCTCCGGGACTTTATAATTCACCCCTCCACTTT.

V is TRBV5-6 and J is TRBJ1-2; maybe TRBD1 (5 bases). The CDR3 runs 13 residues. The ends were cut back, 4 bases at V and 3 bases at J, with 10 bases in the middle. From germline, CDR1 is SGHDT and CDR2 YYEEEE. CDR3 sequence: CASSVQGYYGYTF. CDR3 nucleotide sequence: TGTGCCAGCAGCGTTCAGGGTTACTATGGCTACACCTTC.

CDR3 in amino acids: CASSLAYHVAQETQYF. The CDR3 nucleotides read TGTGCCAGCAGCTTGGCCTACCATGTAGCACAAGAGACCCAGTACTTC. The J gene is TRBJ2-5, the V gene TRBV5-5; D gene unclear. The CDR3 covers 16 residues. Per germline, CDR1 SGHKS and CDR2 YYEKEE (reference sequence). Deletions cut 0 bases from V and 2 bases from J, with 14 bases between.

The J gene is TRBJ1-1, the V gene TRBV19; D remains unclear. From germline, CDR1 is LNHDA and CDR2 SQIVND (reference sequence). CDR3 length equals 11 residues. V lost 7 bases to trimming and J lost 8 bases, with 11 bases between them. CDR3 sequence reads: CASTGSLEAFF. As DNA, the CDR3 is TGTGCCAGTACGGGTAGCCTCGAAGCTTTCTTT.

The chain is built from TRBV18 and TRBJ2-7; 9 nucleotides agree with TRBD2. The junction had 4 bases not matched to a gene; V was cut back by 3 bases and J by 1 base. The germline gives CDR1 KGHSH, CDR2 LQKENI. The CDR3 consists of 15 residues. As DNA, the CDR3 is TGTGCCAGCTCACCTGGTAGCGGGAGTTCCTACGAGCAGTACTTC. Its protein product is CASSPGSGSSYEQYF.

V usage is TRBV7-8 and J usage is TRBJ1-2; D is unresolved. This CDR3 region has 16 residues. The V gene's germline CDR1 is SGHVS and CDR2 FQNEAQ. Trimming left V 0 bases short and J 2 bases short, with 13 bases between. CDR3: CASSLAAQVVNYGYTF. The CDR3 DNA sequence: TGTGCCAGCAGCTTAGCGGCCCAAGTGGTCAACTATGGCTACACCTTC.

Here the CDR3 reads CALTGGGGYGYTF. CDR3 in DNA: TGTGCCTTGACAGGGGGTGGCGGCTATGGCTACACCTTC. The chain employs TRBV30 and TRBJ1-2, with 9 nucleotides matching TRBD1. This CDR3 region has 13 residues. The germline V gene encodes CDR1 GTSNPN and CDR2 SVGIG (reference sequence). V shed 7 bases, J shed 4 bases, and the junction held 7 bases outside the gene matches.

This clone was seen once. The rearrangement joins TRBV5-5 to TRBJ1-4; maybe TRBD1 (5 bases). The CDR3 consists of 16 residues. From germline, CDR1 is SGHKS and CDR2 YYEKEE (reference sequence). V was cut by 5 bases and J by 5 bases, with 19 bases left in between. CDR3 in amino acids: CASSRAGTILNEKLFF. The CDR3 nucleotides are TGTGCCAGCAGTCGTGCTGGGACTATACTAAATGAAAAACTGTTTTTT.

Here the CDR3 reads CASSDEEGPYNSPLHF. Written as DNA, the CDR3 is TGTGCCAGCAGTGACGAGGAGGGCCCCTATAATTCACCCCTCCACTTT. The J gene is TRBJ1-6, the V gene TRBV2; D is undetermined. Germline-derived CDR1 and CDR2 are SNHLY and FYNNEI. Trimming took off 3 bases at V and 2 bases at J, with 11 bases between the two ends. The CDR3 loop spans 16 amino acids.

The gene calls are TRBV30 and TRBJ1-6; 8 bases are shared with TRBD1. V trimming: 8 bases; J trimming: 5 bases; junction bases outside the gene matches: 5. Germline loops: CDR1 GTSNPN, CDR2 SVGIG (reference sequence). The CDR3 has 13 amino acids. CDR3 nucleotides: TGTGCCCGAGGACAGGGCGATAATTCACCCCTCCACTTT. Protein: CARGQGDNSPLHF.

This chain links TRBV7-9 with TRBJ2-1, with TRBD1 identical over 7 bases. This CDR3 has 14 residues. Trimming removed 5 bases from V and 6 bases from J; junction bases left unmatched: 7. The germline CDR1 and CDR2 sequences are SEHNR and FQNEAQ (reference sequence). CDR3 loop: CASSPRDSTNEQFF. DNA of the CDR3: TGTGCCAGCAGCCCTAGGGACAGTACCAATGAGCAGTTCTTC.

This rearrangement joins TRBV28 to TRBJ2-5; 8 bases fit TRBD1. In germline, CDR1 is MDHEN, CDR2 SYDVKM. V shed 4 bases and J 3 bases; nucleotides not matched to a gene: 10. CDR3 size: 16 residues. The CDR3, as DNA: TGTGCCAGCAGTTCCCCCCGGGACAGGCAAAAAGAGACCCAGTACTTC. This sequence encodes CASSSPRDRQKETQYF.

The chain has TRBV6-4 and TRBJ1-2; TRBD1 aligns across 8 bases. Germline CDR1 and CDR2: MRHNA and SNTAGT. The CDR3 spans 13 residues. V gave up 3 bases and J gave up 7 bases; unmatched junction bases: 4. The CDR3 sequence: CASSESGQGGYTF. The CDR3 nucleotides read TGTGCCAGCAGTGAATCCGGACAGGGTGGCTACACCTTC.

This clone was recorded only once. CDR3 sequence (DNA): TGTGCCAGCGGAGACTCTGGGGCCAACGTCCTGACTTTC. This sequence encodes CASGDSGANVLTF. The rearrangement joins TRBV12-3 or TRBV12-4 to TRBJ2-6; D is undetermined. V was pared by 8 bases and J by 0 bases, with 5 bases between. The CDR3 length is 13 residues.

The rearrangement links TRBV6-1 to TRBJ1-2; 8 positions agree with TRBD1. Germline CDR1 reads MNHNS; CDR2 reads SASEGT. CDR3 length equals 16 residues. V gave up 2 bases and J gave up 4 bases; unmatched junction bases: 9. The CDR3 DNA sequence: TGTGCCAGCAGTGAAATGGCTGGACAGGGCAGCTATGGCTACACCTTC. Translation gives CASSEMAGQGSYGYTF.

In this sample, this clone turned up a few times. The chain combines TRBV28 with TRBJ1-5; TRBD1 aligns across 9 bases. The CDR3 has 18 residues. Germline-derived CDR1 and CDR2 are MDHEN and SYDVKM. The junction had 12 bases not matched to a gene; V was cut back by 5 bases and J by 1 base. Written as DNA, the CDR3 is TGTGCCAGCAGTCCGGGAGGGGGGACAGGGAGAAGCAATCAGCCCCAGCATTTT. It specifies CASSPGGGTGRSNQPQHF.

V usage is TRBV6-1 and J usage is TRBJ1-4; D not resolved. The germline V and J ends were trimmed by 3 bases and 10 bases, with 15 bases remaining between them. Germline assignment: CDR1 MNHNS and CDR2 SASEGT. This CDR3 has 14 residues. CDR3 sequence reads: CASSDRPASGKLFF. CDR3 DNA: TGTGCCAGCAGTGATAGACCCGCAAGCGGAAAACTGTTTTTT.

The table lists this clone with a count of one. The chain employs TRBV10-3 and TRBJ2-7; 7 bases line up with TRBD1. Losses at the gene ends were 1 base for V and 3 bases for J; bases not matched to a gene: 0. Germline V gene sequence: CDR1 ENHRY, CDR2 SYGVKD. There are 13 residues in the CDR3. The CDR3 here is CAISEWDSYEQYF. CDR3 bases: TGTGCCATCAGTGAGTGGGACAGCTACGAGCAGTACTTC.

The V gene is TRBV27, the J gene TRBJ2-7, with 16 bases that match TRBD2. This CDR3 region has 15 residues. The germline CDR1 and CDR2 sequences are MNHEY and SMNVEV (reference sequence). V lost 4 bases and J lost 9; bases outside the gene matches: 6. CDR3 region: CASSSGTSGRAGQYF. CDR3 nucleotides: TGTGCCAGCAGTTCCGGGACTAGCGGGAGGGCCGGGCAGTACTTC.

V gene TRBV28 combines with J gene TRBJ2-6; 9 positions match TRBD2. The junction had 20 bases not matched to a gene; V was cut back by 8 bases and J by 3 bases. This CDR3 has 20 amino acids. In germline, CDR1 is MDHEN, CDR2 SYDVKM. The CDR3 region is CASWSAGGGAGGNGANVLTF. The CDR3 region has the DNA TGTGCCAGCTGGAGTGCGGGAGGTGGAGCGGGAGGTAATGGGGCCAACGTCCTGACTTTC.

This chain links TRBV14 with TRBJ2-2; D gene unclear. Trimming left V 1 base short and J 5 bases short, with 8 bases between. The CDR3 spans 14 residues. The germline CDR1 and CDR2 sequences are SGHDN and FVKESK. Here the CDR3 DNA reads TGTGCCAGCAGCCAAGTTACCGGGACCGGGGAGCTGTTTTTT. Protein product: CASSQVTGTGELFF.

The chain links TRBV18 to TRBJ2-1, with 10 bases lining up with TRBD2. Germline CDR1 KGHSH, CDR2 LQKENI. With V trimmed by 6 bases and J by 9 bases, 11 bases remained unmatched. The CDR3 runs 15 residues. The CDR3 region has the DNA TGTGCCAGCTCGGAGTCTAGCGGGAGCTCGGCTGAGCAGTTCTTC. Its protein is CASSESSGSSAEQFF.

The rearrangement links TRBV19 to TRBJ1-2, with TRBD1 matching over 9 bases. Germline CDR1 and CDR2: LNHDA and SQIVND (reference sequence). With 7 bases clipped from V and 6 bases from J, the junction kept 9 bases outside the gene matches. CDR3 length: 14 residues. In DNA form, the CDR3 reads TGTGCCAGTACCCCCGGGACAGGGATGGATGGCTACACCTTC. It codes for CASTPGTGMDGYTF.

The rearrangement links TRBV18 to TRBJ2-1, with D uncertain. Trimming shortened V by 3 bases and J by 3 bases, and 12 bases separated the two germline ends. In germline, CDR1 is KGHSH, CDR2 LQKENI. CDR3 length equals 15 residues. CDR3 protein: CASSPNAGVYNEQFF. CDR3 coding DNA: TGTGCCAGCTCACCTAACGCTGGAGTCTACAATGAGCAGTTCTTC.

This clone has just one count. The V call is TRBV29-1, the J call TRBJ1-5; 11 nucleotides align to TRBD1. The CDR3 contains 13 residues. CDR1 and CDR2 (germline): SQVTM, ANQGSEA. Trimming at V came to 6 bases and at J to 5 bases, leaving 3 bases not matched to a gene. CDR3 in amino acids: CSVGQGVDQPQHF. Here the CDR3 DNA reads TGCAGCGTGGGACAGGGGGTAGATCAGCCCCAGCATTTT.

In nucleotides, the CDR3 is TGTGCCAGTAGTCGGGACAGGTACAATCAGCCCCAGCATTTT. Translating it yields CASSRDRYNQPQHF. The rearrangement joins TRBV19 to TRBJ1-5, with 8 positions matching TRBD1. CDR3 size: 14 residues. Germline V gives CDR1 LNHDA, CDR2 SQIVND (reference sequence). Trimming removed 5 bases from V and 3 bases from J; junction bases left unmatched: 3.

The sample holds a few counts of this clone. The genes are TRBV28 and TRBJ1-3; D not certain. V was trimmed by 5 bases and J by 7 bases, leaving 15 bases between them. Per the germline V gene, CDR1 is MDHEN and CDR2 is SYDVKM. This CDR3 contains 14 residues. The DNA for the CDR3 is TGTGCCAGCAGTCCAGGACTGGCCCCGAACACCATATATTTT. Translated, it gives CASSPGLAPNTIYF.

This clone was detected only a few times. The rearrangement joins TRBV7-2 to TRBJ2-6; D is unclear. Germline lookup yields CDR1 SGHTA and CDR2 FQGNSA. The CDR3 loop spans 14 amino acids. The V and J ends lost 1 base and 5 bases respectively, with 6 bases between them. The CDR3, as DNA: TGTGCCAGCAGCTTAGTAACACGGGCCAACGTCCTGACTTTC. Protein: CASSLVTRANVLTF.

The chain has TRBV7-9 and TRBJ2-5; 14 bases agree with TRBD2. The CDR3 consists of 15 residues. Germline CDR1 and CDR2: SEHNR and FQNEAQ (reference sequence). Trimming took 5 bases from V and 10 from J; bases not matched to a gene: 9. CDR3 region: CASSPGLAGGRGQYF. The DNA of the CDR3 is TGTGCCAGCAGCCCAGGACTAGCGGGAGGCCGCGGCCAGTACTTC. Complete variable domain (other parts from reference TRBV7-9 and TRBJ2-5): DTGVSQNPRHKITKRGQNVTFRCDPISEHNRLYWYRQTLGQGPEFLTYFQNEAQLEKSRLLSDRFSAERPKGSFSTLEIQRTEQGDSAMYLCASSPGLAGGRGQYFGPGTRLLVL.

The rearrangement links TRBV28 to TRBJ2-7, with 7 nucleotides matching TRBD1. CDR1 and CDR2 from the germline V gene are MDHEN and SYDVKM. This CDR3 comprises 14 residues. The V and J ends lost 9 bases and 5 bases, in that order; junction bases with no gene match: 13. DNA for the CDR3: TGTGCCAGTACCGGGGACAGCTTTTTAGACGAGCAGTACTTC. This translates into CASTGDSFLDEQYF.

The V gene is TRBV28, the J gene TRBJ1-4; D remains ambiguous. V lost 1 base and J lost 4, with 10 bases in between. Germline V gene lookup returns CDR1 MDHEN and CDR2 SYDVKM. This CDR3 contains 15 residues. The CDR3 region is CASSLSSRSNEKLFF. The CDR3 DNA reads TGTGCCAGCAGTTTATCAAGTCGGAGTAATGAAAAACTGTTTTTT.